The 24 T cell receptor beta chains listed next were all sequenced from one sample in a study of T cells of healthy individuals. TCRdb reprocessed the 5' RACE reads with MiXCR, giving one entry per CDR3 protein. There are nearly 100,000 distinct CDR3 sequences in the sample; roughly 18% occur only once, and roughly 6.2% lies in the top ten. The receptors originated from a human donor in good health.

This clonotype was picked up many times. This chain uses TRBV20-1 with TRBJ2-3; tentative D call: TRBD2 (7 bases). The V gene's germline CDR1 is DFQATT and CDR2 SNEGSKA (reference sequence). The CDR3 is 14 amino acids. V shed 1 base and J shed 3 bases, with 11 bases lying between them. CDR3 nucleotides: TGCAGTGCTAGAGGCCGGGGGGCTACAGATACGCAGTATTTT. It translates to CSARGRGATDTQYF.

The CDR3 region has the DNA TGCAGTGCTAGAGCCATGAACACTGAAGCTTTCTTT. Its protein is CSARAMNTEAFF. The V gene is TRBV20-1, the J gene TRBJ1-1; D is unclear. Trimming stripped 1 base from V and 0 bases from J, with 3 bases between. Per the germline V gene, CDR1 is DFQATT and CDR2 is SNEGSKA (reference sequence). This CDR3 has 12 amino acids.

The V and J genes are TRBV6-2 or TRBV6-3 and TRBJ2-1; D uncertain. The CDR3 consists of 12 residues. Germline V CDR1 and CDR2: MNHEY, SVGEGT. The V and J ends lost 5 bases and 8 bases respectively, with 10 bases between them. CDR3 residues: CASSLRVHEQFF. The CDR3 DNA sequence: TGTGCCAGCAGTCTCCGGGTCCATGAGCAGTTCTTC.

The V call is TRBV7-2, the J call TRBJ2-1, with D possibly matching TRBD1 (6 bases). Germline assignment: CDR1 SGHTA and CDR2 FQGNSA. The CDR3 sequence is 14 residues long. Trimming shortened V by 7 bases and J by 8 bases, and 18 bases separated the two germline ends. CDR3 amino acids: CASTPRGGGDEQFF. In DNA form, the CDR3 reads TGTGCCAGCACCCCGCGAGGGGGTGGTGATGAGCAGTTCTTC.

This clonotype was seen repeatedly, ten times or more. This chain uses TRBV6-5 with TRBJ2-2, with D unresolved. Germline V gene sequence: CDR1 MNHEY, CDR2 SVGAGI. This CDR3 comprises 12 residues. V was cut by 6 bases and J by 7 bases, with 9 bases left in between. CDR3 in amino acids: CASSPAGGELFF. CDR3 in DNA: TGTGCCAGCAGCCCAGCAGGCGGGGAGCTGTTTTTT.

V is TRBV4-2 and J is TRBJ2-5, with 7 nucleotides matching TRBD2. CDR1 and CDR2 (germline): LGHNA, YNFKEQ. CDR3 size: 15 residues. V shed 4 bases, J shed 3 bases, and the junction held 8 bases outside the gene matches. The DNA for the CDR3 is TGTGCCAGCAGCCTTGGGGGGGGAAGAAAAGAGACCCAGTACTTC. Translation gives CASSLGGGRKETQYF.

This clonotype was seen only a few times. The J gene is TRBJ2-5, the V gene TRBV7-9; unclear D gene. The CDR3 runs to 15 residues. The V gene lost 2 bases and the J gene lost 1 base, with 11 bases spanning the gap. The germline gives CDR1 SEHNR, CDR2 FQNEAQ (reference sequence). DNA for the CDR3: TGTGCCAGCAGCTTAAGTCGCTGGGGCCAAGAGACCCAGTACTTC. Its translation is CASSLSRWGQETQYF.

CDR3 amino acids: CASSDQASYEQYF. The CDR3, as DNA: TGTGCCAGCAGTGATCAGGCCTCCTACGAGCAGTACTTC. The chain recombines TRBV2 with TRBJ2-7, with D hard to call. Per the germline V gene, CDR1 is SNHLY and CDR2 is FYNNEI. This CDR3 is 13 amino acids long. Trimming removed 3 bases from V and 0 bases from J, with 6 bases in between.

Remarks on this clonotype: The junction departs from germline at one end; a sequencing error may be responsible. The chain uses TRBV20-1 and TRBJ2-1; D tentatively fits TRBD1 or TRBD2 (5 bases each). The germline V gene has CDR1 DFQATT and CDR2 SNEGSKA (reference sequence). The CDR3 spans 9 residues. The CDR3 DNA is TGCAGTGCTAGATTCAAGGGACTCTTC. It encodes CSARFKGLF.

The gene calls are TRBV6-6 and TRBJ1-6; no clear D. Trimming took 2 bases from V and 4 from J, leaving 6 bases between them. This CDR3 is built from 14 residues. Germline CDR1 MNHNY, CDR2 SVGAGI (reference sequence). CDR3 in amino acids: CASSYEPYNSPLHF. The CDR3 nucleotides are TGTGCCAGCAGTTACGAGCCTTATAATTCACCCCTCCACTTT.

Note on this clonotype: The germline gene is not matched at one end of the junction; a read error may be the cause. This chain joins TRBV4-1 and TRBJ1-6; 9 bases map to TRBD1. The length of the CDR3 is 18 residues. Germline V lookup: CDR1 MGHRA, CDR2 YSYEKL. The CDR3 loop reads CASSQEGQGGSYNSPLHF. Written as DNA, the CDR3 is TGCGCCAGCAGTCAAGAGGGACAGGGTGGCTCCTATAATTCACCCCTCCACTTT.

The J gene is TRBJ2-1, the V gene TRBV6-2 or TRBV6-3; TRBD2 matches at 10 bases. CDR1 is MNHEY, CDR2 SVGEGT, per germline. V shed 1 base and J 0 bases; nucleotides not matched to a gene: 12. The CDR3 contains 20 residues. The chain's CDR3 is CASSYLQPGLAQSSYNEQFF. In DNA form, the CDR3 reads TGTGCCAGCAGTTACTTGCAGCCGGGACTAGCGCAGAGCTCCTACAATGAGCAGTTCTTC.

This clonotype has a handful of counts. This chain links TRBV5-1 with TRBJ2-7; no clear D. V lost 0 bases and J lost 4, with 11 bases in between. The CDR3 runs to 14 residues. Germline values: CDR1 SGHRS, CDR2 YFSETQ. The CDR3 sequence: CASSLVLNRYEQYF. CDR3 DNA: TGCGCCAGCAGCTTGGTCCTCAACCGATACGAGCAGTACTTC.

V is TRBV2 and J is TRBJ2-5; either TRBD1 or TRBD2 may supply D (5 bases each). CDR1 SNHLY and CDR2 FYNNEI come from the germline V gene. CDR3 length: 14 amino acids. V lost 9 bases and J lost 0, with 14 bases in between. The CDR3 sequence: CASHPGRYQETQYF. The CDR3, as DNA: TGTGCCAGTCATCCGGGACGCTACCAAGAGACCCAGTACTTC.

This clonotype showed up just a few times. This chain uses TRBV27 with TRBJ2-7, with 10 bases identical to TRBD2. V dropped 6 bases and J dropped 6; count of bases not matched to a gene: 8. The CDR3 loop spans 14 amino acids. Germline assignment: CDR1 MNHEY and CDR2 SMNVEV (reference sequence). CDR3 residues: CASSPSGRATEQYF. As DNA, the CDR3 is TGTGCCAGCAGCCCGAGCGGGAGGGCTACCGAGCAGTACTTC.

This chain links TRBV7-2 with TRBJ1-1, with 7 bases lining up with TRBD1. The length of the CDR3 is 15 residues. V was clipped by 5 bases and J by 5 bases; unmatched bases: 11. Germline lookup yields CDR1 SGHTA and CDR2 FQGNSA. CDR3 protein: CASSDILGTETEAFF. The CDR3 nucleotides are TGTGCCAGCAGCGATATCCTGGGGACAGAGACTGAAGCTTTCTTT.

This clonotype was observed a single time. Here the CDR3 reads CAISELAGYDKNIQYF. CDR3 nucleotide sequence: TGTGCCATCAGTGAGTTAGCGGGGTACGACAAAAACATTCAGTACTTC. The V call is TRBV10-3, the J call TRBJ2-4; 8 bases are a match to TRBD2. The CDR3 consists of 16 residues. Trimming at V came to 1 base and at J to 3 bases, leaving 5 bases not matched to a gene. CDR1 and CDR2 from the germline V gene are ENHRY and SYGVKD.

This clonotype was counted a few times. The chain uses TRBV20-1 and TRBJ2-5, with TRBD1 matching 9 bases. Germline trimming cut 6 bases from V and 6 bases from J; bases unmatched to any gene: 11. Germline-derived CDR1 and CDR2 are DFQATT and SNEGSKA (reference sequence). The CDR3 consists of 14 residues. CDR3 residues: CSAATGTGSKTQYF. DNA of the CDR3: TGCAGTGCAGCCACCGGGACAGGGAGTAAGACCCAGTACTTC.

This clonotype showed up just a few times. As DNA, the CDR3 is TGCGCCAGCAGCCGCGCCGGCATGGTGATCCACACAGATACGCAGTATTTT. This encodes CASSRAGMVIHTDTQYF. The chain joins TRBV4-1 to TRBJ2-3; D uncertain. CDR3 length: 17 amino acids. Trimming removed 4 bases at V and 2 bases at J, with 19 bases between. Germline V CDR1 and CDR2: MGHRA, YSYEKL.

This clonotype was recorded at least ten times. The rearrangement links TRBV28 to TRBJ2-7; D perhaps matches TRBD2 (5 bases). The ends were cut back, 2 bases at V and 8 bases at J, with 10 bases in the middle. The CDR3 loop spans 12 amino acids. Per the germline V gene, CDR1 is MDHEN and CDR2 is SYDVKM. The CDR3: CASSLRVAKQYF. The CDR3 nucleotides are TGTGCCAGCAGTTTAAGGGTAGCGAAGCAGTACTTC.

This clonotype was recorded at least ten times. V usage is TRBV9 and J usage is TRBJ2-5; D perhaps matches TRBD1 (6 bases). The CDR3 is 15 residues long. Trimming pared 0 bases from V and 1 base from J, leaving 10 bases between. CDR1 is SGDLS and CDR2 is YYNGEE in the germline V gene. The DNA for the CDR3 is TGTGCCAGCAGCGTAGCAGGGGTGACCCAAGAGACCCAGTACTTC. Protein sequence: CASSVAGVTQETQYF.

The V and J genes are TRBV28 and TRBJ2-7; the D gene is possibly TRBD2 (5 bases). The germline V gene has CDR1 MDHEN and CDR2 SYDVKM. The CDR3 is made up of 15 amino acids. V was clipped by 3 bases and J by 7 bases, with 19 bases between them. The CDR3 sequence is CASSLFGVRNGEQYF. Here the CDR3 DNA reads TGTGCCAGCAGTTTGTTCGGGGTACGCAATGGGGAGCAGTACTTC.

This clonotype was observed a handful of times. The rearrangement links TRBV4-3 to TRBJ2-5, with TRBD2 identical over 10 bases. Per germline, CDR1 LGHNA and CDR2 YSLEER. Trimming took 4 bases from V and 5 from J; bases not matched to a gene: 10. CDR3 length equals 16 residues. The CDR3 DNA follows: TGCGCCAGCAGCCTCATCGCACCTAGCGGGAGTGAGACCCAGTACTTC. This codes for CASSLIAPSGSETQYF.

This clonotype was seen a few times. This sequence joins TRBV20-1 and TRBJ2-5; TRBD2 matches 10 bases. Germline V gene sequence: CDR1 DFQATT, CDR2 SNEGSKA (reference sequence). With V trimmed by 6 bases and J by 2 bases, 6 bases remained unmatched. The CDR3 spans 14 residues. For the CDR3, the DNA is TGCAGTGCACCAGCGGGAGGGGAACAAGAGACCCAGTACTTC. The encoded protein is CSAPAGGEQETQYF.